These 27 T cell receptor beta chains originate from one sample sequenced in a study of T cell responses to AZD1222 COVID-19 vaccine. Using immunoSEQ multiplex PCR, the repertoire was profiled, and TCRdb retains in-frame clones only, with some absent. The sample lists 100,000 to 150,000 clones; roughly nine tenths were seen once. Sequenced here: peripheral blood, sampled on day 0 of AZD1222 vaccination. All receptors derive from an adult in good health.

This clone is a singleton in its sample. The CDR3 sequence: CASTRTTGQAYGYTF. In nucleotides, the CDR3 is TGTGCCAGTACCCGCACGACGGGACAGGCCTATGGCTACACCTTC. The V and J genes are TRBV19 and TRBJ1-2; 8 bases match TRBD1. The CDR3 has 15 amino acids. The germline CDR1 and CDR2 sequences are LNHDA and SQIVND (reference sequence). The junction had 11 bases not matched to a gene; V was cut back by 7 bases and J by 4 bases.

The chain couples TRBV4-1 to TRBJ1-6; unclear D gene. CDR1 MGHRA and CDR2 YSYEKL come from the germline V gene. The CDR3 spans 12 residues. Trimming took off 4 bases at V and 7 bases at J, with 5 bases between the two ends. The CDR3 bases are TGCGCCAGCAGCCCAGTAAATTCACCCCTCCACTTT. Its protein product is CASSPVNSPLHF.

The genes are TRBV28 and TRBJ2-5; 12 positions match TRBD2. The CDR3 runs 18 residues. V lost 6 bases, J lost 0 bases, and 11 bases stayed unmatched. Germline CDR1 MDHEN, CDR2 SYDVKM. CDR3 sequence: CASSLGASGGVYQETQYF. For the CDR3, the DNA is TGTGCCAGCAGCCTAGGCGCTAGCGGGGGGGTGTACCAAGAGACCCAGTACTTC.

The genes are TRBV12-5 and TRBJ1-5, with 7 bases aligning to TRBD1. The CDR3 runs to 15 residues. CDR1 and CDR2 from the germline V gene are LGHNT and FRNRAP. With 3 bases clipped from V and 3 bases from J, the junction kept 5 bases outside the gene matches. CDR3 sequence: CASGFTGDYNQPQHF. CDR3 DNA: TGTGCTAGTGGTTTCACAGGGGATTACAATCAGCCCCAGCATTTT.

The V and J genes are TRBV18 and TRBJ2-5, with TRBD1 as a possible D gene (5 bases). Between the trimmed V and J ends, which lost 1 base and 4 bases, there was a span of 10 bases. The germline V gene encodes CDR1 KGHSH and CDR2 LQKENI. The CDR3 is made up of 14 amino acids. The CDR3 DNA is TGTGCCAGCTCACCACAGGGGATAGGAGAGACCCAGTACTTC. Protein sequence: CASSPQGIGETQYF.

The chain uses TRBV29-1 and TRBJ1-5; D unresolved. The CDR3 runs to 12 residues. Trimming left V 6 bases short and J 3 bases short, with 9 bases between. Looked up from germline, CDR1 is SQVTM and CDR2 is ANQGSEA. CDR3 bases: TGCAGCGTGTTAGACTACAATCAGCCCCAGCATTTT. This codes for CSVLDYNQPQHF.

A single count supports this clone. The chain combines TRBV29-1 with TRBJ2-5, with 7 bases aligning to TRBD1. The V and J ends lost 3 bases and 3 bases, in that order; junction bases with no gene match: 4. The CDR3 extends over 13 amino acids. The germline CDR1 and CDR2 sequences are SQVTM and ANQGSEA. In DNA, the CDR3 is TGCAGCGTTGATACAGGGGTGGAAGAGACCCAGTACTTC. This encodes CSVDTGVEETQYF.

To note about this clone: This sample includes further DNA sequences coding for the same CDR3. V usage is TRBV4-1 and J usage is TRBJ1-1, with D maybe TRBD1 (6 bases). CDR3 length equals 14 residues. The germline CDR1 and CDR2 sequences are MGHRA and YSYEKL. V shed 4 bases and J shed 0 bases, with 9 bases lying between them. The CDR3 is CASSLGQMNTEAFF. As DNA, the CDR3 is TGCGCCAGCAGCCTAGGACAGATGAACACTGAAGCTTTCTTT.

V gene TRBV28 combines with J gene TRBJ1-5; 9 bases match TRBD1. The CDR3 has 15 amino acids. The V gene's germline CDR1 is MDHEN and CDR2 SYDVKM. Trimming took 6 bases from V and 6 from J; bases not matched to a gene: 9. CDR3 region: CASSLQQGAGQPQHF. DNA for the CDR3: TGTGCCAGCAGCCTTCAACAGGGGGCGGGTCAGCCCCAGCATTTT.

This clone was picked up one time. The chain links TRBV11-2 to TRBJ1-1; TRBD1 is a possible D gene (6 bases). This CDR3 is 12 amino acids long. The V and J ends lost 5 bases and 4 bases respectively, with 8 bases between them. Germline CDR1 SGHAT, CDR2 FQNNGV. CDR3 in amino acids: CASSQGRTEAFF. Here the CDR3 DNA reads TGTGCCAGCAGCCAGGGGCGCACTGAAGCTTTCTTT.

This chain links TRBV18 with TRBJ2-2; possible D gene TRBD2, 5 bases. Trimming shortened V by 2 bases and J by 4 bases, and 11 bases separated the two germline ends. The CDR3 is made up of 15 amino acids. Germline V gene sequence: CDR1 KGHSH, CDR2 LQKENI. CDR3 residues: CASSPGGLGTGELFF. CDR3 coding DNA: TGTGCCAGCTCACCAGGAGGATTGGGCACCGGGGAGCTGTTTTTT.

V and J are TRBV4-1 and TRBJ2-3; no firm D call. The CDR3 consists of 13 residues. Germline CDR1 reads MGHRA; CDR2 reads YSYEKL. Trimming shortened V by 1 base and J by 5 bases, and 7 bases separated the two germline ends. DNA of the CDR3: TGCGCCAGCAGCCAAGGACCCCAAGATACGCAGTATTTT. This sequence encodes CASSQGPQDTQYF.

The chain combines TRBV28 with TRBJ1-6; possibly TRBD1 for D (5 bases). The V gene lost 6 bases and the J gene lost 7 bases, with 19 bases spanning the gap. The length of the CDR3 is 16 residues. The germline gives CDR1 MDHEN, CDR2 SYDVKM. Here the CDR3 reads CASSRPRQGGNSPLHF. DNA of the CDR3: TGTGCCAGCAGCCGTCCCCGGCAGGGCGGAAATTCACCCCTCCACTTT.

V gene TRBV5-1 combines with J gene TRBJ2-1; D is unresolved. V gave up 4 bases and J gave up 8 bases, with 10 bases separating them. Germline V gives CDR1 SGHRS, CDR2 YFSETQ. The CDR3 runs 12 residues. CDR3 amino acids: CASSRALHEQFF. DNA for the CDR3: TGCGCCAGCAGCCGAGCCCTCCATGAGCAGTTCTTC.

The chain is built from TRBV29-1 and TRBJ2-7; D is ambiguous. Trimming removed 5 bases at V and 1 base at J, with 9 bases between. CDR1 and CDR2 (germline): SQVTM, ANQGSEA. The CDR3 loop spans 12 amino acids. The CDR3 coding sequence is TGCAGCGTTTCATTCAGTTCCTACGAGCAGTACTTC. Residues: CSVSFSSYEQYF.

The chain combines TRBV5-1 with TRBJ1-4, with a possible D match to TRBD1 (5 bases). Trimming shortened V by 4 bases and J by 6 bases, and 16 bases separated the two germline ends. Germline loops: CDR1 SGHRS, CDR2 YFSETQ. This CDR3 region has 15 residues. CDR3 protein: CASSLEGLRYEKLFF. The CDR3 DNA is TGCGCCAGCAGCCTAGAGGGGTTGAGGTATGAAAAACTGTTTTTT.

J is TRBJ2-7 and V is TRBV10-2, with D perhaps being TRBD1 or TRBD2 (5 bases each). CDR1 and CDR2 from the germline V gene are WSHSY and SAAADI. This CDR3 has 12 residues. V was cut by 10 bases and J by 1 base, with 11 bases left in between. The CDR3 reads CATGTSSYEQYF. In DNA form, the CDR3 reads TGCGCCACCGGGACCTCGTCCTACGAGCAGTACTTC.

The rearrangement joins TRBV19 to TRBJ1-1; 8 bases map to TRBD1. The germline V gene encodes CDR1 LNHDA and CDR2 SQIVND (reference sequence). The CDR3 extends over 14 amino acids. V lost 3 bases, J lost 5 bases, and 5 bases stayed unmatched. CDR3 sequence reads: CASSIDRGGTEAFF. CDR3 in DNA: TGTGCCAGTAGTATCGACAGGGGCGGTACTGAAGCTTTCTTT. The entire variable domain, with the rest obtained from reference TRBV19 and TRBJ1-1, is as follows: DGGITQSPKYLFRKEGQNVTLSCEQNLNHDAMYWYRQDPGQGLRLIYYSQIVNDFQKGDIAEGYSVSREKKESFPLTVTSAQKNPTAFYLCASSIDRGGTEAFFGQGTRLTVV.

The chain recombines TRBV4-2 with TRBJ1-3; D remains ambiguous. The germline V and J ends were trimmed by 3 bases and 0 bases, with 9 bases remaining between them. The V gene's germline CDR1 is LGHNA and CDR2 YNFKEQ. This CDR3 contains 15 residues. The CDR3 nucleotides are TGTGCCAGCAGCCAGGATGCCCTCTCTGGAAACACCATATATTTT. Protein sequence: CASSQDALSGNTIYF.

This clone has a single count. The chain uses TRBV25-1 and TRBJ2-7, with 10 bases lining up with TRBD2. The V and J ends lost 5 bases and 3 bases, in that order; junction bases with no gene match: 7. Germline V gives CDR1 MGHDK, CDR2 SYGVNS. The CDR3 sequence is 15 residues long. As DNA, the CDR3 is TGTGCCAGCAGTACTCCAAGCGGGAGGGGCTACGAGCAGTACTTC. Its translation is CASSTPSGRGYEQYF.

V gene TRBV19 combines with J gene TRBJ2-6; either TRBD1 or TRBD2 may supply D (5 bases each). Germline assignment: CDR1 LNHDA and CDR2 SQIVND (reference sequence). The V end lost 7 bases, the J end lost 2 bases, and 12 bases lay between the germline ends. This CDR3 comprises 15 residues. Written as DNA, the CDR3 is TGTGCCAGTACCCAACTAGGGGCTGGGGCCAACGTCCTGACTTTC. Residues: CASTQLGAGANVLTF.

This clone was observed a few times. This chain links TRBV10-3 with TRBJ1-1; maybe TRBD1 (6 bases). The V end was cut by 6 bases, the J end by 1 base, with 9 bases between. This CDR3 has 13 residues. CDR1 and CDR2 from the germline V gene are ENHRY and SYGVKD. CDR3 DNA: TGTGCCATCAGCTCGACAGGGAACACTGAAGCTTTCTTT. This translates into CAISSTGNTEAFF.

The CDR3 nucleotides are TGCGCCAGCAGCTTGGGGTACAGGGGTAATGAGCAGTTCTTC. Amino acid sequence: CASSLGYRGNEQFF. V usage is TRBV5-1 and J usage is TRBJ2-1; 7 bases are shared with TRBD1. The J segment lost 7 bases and the V segment lost 0 bases, leaving 4 bases of the junction unmatched. The CDR3 sequence is 14 residues long. Germline V CDR1 and CDR2: SGHRS, YFSETQ.

V gene TRBV27 combines with J gene TRBJ2-7, with D tentatively TRBD1 (6 bases). The CDR3 totals 13 residues. Trimming took 5 bases from V and 3 from J, leaving 11 bases between them. The germline gives CDR1 MNHEY, CDR2 SMNVEV (reference sequence). The CDR3 DNA follows: TGTGCCAGCAGTCCCGGGACACTCTACGAGCAGTACTTC. Amino acids: CASSPGTLYEQYF.

The chain is built from TRBV27 and TRBJ2-7; possibly TRBD1 or TRBD2 for D (5 bases each). Trimming removed 5 bases at V and 8 bases at J, with 16 bases between. This CDR3 spans 13 amino acids. CDR1 and CDR2 (germline): MNHEY, SMNVEV (reference sequence). CDR3 nucleotides: TGTGCCAGCAGTGCCCGGGGCCCTGGGAAGCAGTACTTC. This sequence encodes CASSARGPGKQYF.

The chain has TRBV5-6 and TRBJ1-1; weak D call: TRBD1 (6 bases). Germline loops: CDR1 SGHDT, CDR2 YYEEEE. The germline V and J ends were trimmed by 4 bases and 2 bases, with 9 bases remaining between them. The length of the CDR3 is 13 residues. CDR3 region: CASSVGGNTEAFF. DNA for the CDR3: TGTGCCAGCAGCGTTGGGGGCAACACTGAAGCTTTCTTT.

J is TRBJ2-1 and V is TRBV5-1, with TRBD1 as a possible D gene (7 bases). This CDR3 has 14 residues. CDR1 and CDR2 from the germline V gene are SGHRS and YFSETQ. The ends were cut back, 0 bases at V and 10 bases at J, with 14 bases in the middle. The CDR3 bases are TGCGCCAGCAGCTTGGATGGAGGGGGCAGAGAGCAGTTCTTC. This translates into CASSLDGGGREQFF. The full variable domain, rest sourced from reference TRBV5-1 and TRBJ2-1, is KAGVTQTPRYLIKTRGQQVTLSCSPISGHRSVSWYQQTPGQGLQFLFEYFSETQRNKGNFPGRFSGRQFSNSRSEMNVSTLELGDSALYLCASSLDGGGREQFFGPGTRLTVL.